Listed below are T cell receptor beta chains from one sample, sequenced in a study of T cell repertoires in cytomegalovirus infection. TCRdb ran MiXCR on the reads and lists one entry per CDR3 protein. The sample has some 220,000 distinct CDR3 sequences; around 6.4% are singletons. The material sequenced was PBMCs. Receptors originate from a human donor in good health (CMV status not recorded). Some clones in this sample may be carry-over from other donors' samples. CDR3s include the opening cysteine and the closing phenylalanine or tryptophan. Fields, in order: clone size, V gene, J gene, D gene, CDR3 protein, CDR3 DNA. A D gene is named only where the DNA matches it firmly. Clone size is stated in some rows and not others, as once, few, many or a class when expanded.

many	TRBV7-2	TRBJ2-3	-	CASSLVGDDTSFYTQYF	TGTGCCAGCAGCTTAGTGGGGGATGATACGTCATTCTATACGCAGTATTTT
many	TRBV5-1	TRBJ2-3	-	CASSLAQSDTQYF	TGCGCCAGCAGCTTGGCCCAGTCAGACACGCAGTATTTT
many	TRBV28	TRBJ2-3	TRBD2	CASSLTLAGSDTQYF	TGTGCCAGCAGTTTAACTCTAGCGGGGTCAGATACGCAGTATTTT
-	TRBV5-1	TRBJ2-7	TRBD2	CASSVTGTSGGVTYEQYF	TGCGCCAGCAGCGTAACCGGGACTAGCGGGGGAGTCACATACGAGCAGTACTTC
many	TRBV7-9	TRBJ2-2	-	CASSLLQGITGELFF	TGTGCCAGCAGCTTACTGCAGGGAATAACCGGGGAGCTGTTTTTT
many	TRBV7-2	TRBJ2-5	TRBD1	CASSWGQPGETQYF	TGTGCCAGCAGCTGGGGACAGCCTGGAGAGACCCAGTACTTC
-	TRBV20-1	TRBJ2-5	-	CSAPRERKTQYF	TGCAGTGCCCCCCGGGAGAGGAAGACCCAGTACTTC
few	TRBV5-1	TRBJ2-3	-	CASSRDQPPRDTQYF	TGCGCCAGCAGCCGGGACCAACCCCCGCGCGATACGCAGTATTTT
many	TRBV7-2	TRBJ1-5	-	CASSRQIDSNQPQHF	TGTGCCAGCTCCCGACAGATAGATTCTAATCAGCCCCAGCATTTT
many	TRBV12-3/TRBV12-4	TRBJ1-4	-	CASSFRRPNEKLFF	TGTGCCAGCAGTTTCAGAAGGCCTAATGAAAAACTGTTTTTT
many	TRBV12-3/TRBV12-4	TRBJ2-1	TRBD2	CASSLRSTSGAYNEQFF	TGTGCCAGCAGTTTACGCTCGACTAGCGGGGCCTACAATGAGCAGTTCTTC
many	TRBV28	TRBJ2-2	-	CASSSPGGRVTTGELFF	TGTGCCAGCAGTTCTCCCGGGGGCAGGGTAACCACCGGGGAGCTGTTTTTT
many	TRBV6-6	TRBJ2-3	TRBD2	CASSYALLAGGTDTQYF	TGTGCCAGCAGTTACGCCCTGCTAGCGGGGGGCACAGATACGCAGTATTTT
few	TRBV7-9	TRBJ1-2	TRBD1	CASSLVTGEYGYTF	TGTGCCAGCAGCTTAGTGACAGGGGAGTACGGCTACACCTTC
many	TRBV7-2	TRBJ1-2	-	CASSWAGRSNYGYTF	TGTGCCAGCAGCTGGGCAGGGCGATCTAACTATGGCTACACCTTC
few	TRBV29-1	TRBJ2-2	-	CSVGPGWGMNTGELFF	TGCAGCGTTGGCCCTGGGTGGGGAATGAACACCGGGGAGCTGTTTTTT
many	TRBV10-3	TRBJ2-2	-	CAISTTPDRNTGELFF	TGTGCCATCAGTACAACACCGGACAGGAACACCGGGGAGCTGTTTTTT
few	TRBV4-2	TRBJ1-1	-	CASSQDQTANTEAFF	TGTGCCAGCAGCCAAGATCAGACAGCGAACACTGAAGCTTTCTTT
many	TRBV6-5	TRBJ2-2	-	CASSYSWVLANTGELFF	TGTGCCAGCAGTTACTCTTGGGTTCTCGCGAACACCGGGGAGCTGTTTTTT
many	TRBV6-5	TRBJ2-5	-	CASSWGPLQETQYF	TGTGCCAGCAGTTGGGGACCACTTCAAGAGACCCAGTACTTC
-	TRBV29-1	TRBJ1-1	-	CSGETGTEAFF	TGCAGCGGAGAGACGGGAACTGAAGCTTTCTTT
many	TRBV20-1	TRBJ2-5	-	CSARDVGTDQETQYF	TGCAGTGCTAGAGATGTGGGAACCGATCAAGAGACCCAGTACTTC
many	TRBV7-6	TRBJ2-2	-	CASSQGQPLTGELFF	TGTGCCAGCAGCCAGGGACAACCTCTCACCGGGGAGCTGTTTTTT
many	TRBV6-2/TRBV6-3	TRBJ1-1	-	CASSLQFTEAFF	TGTGCCAGCAGCCTACAGTTCACTGAAGCTTTCTTT
many	TRBV11-2	TRBJ2-1	TRBD2	CASSFWGGRLDEQFF	TGTGCCAGCTCTTTTTGGGGGGGTCGTTTAGATGAGCAGTTCTTC
few	TRBV20-1	TRBJ1-2	TRBD1	CSAKPGQGEGYTF	TGCAGTGCGAAACCGGGACAGGGGGAAGGCTACACCTTC
many	TRBV18	TRBJ1-5	-	CASSPGQVSNQPQHF	TGTGCCAGCTCACCAGGGCAGGTCAGCAATCAGCCCCAGCATTTT
-	TRBV4-3	TRBJ1-6	TRBD1	CASSQSRDRDSPLHF	TGCGCCAGCAGCCAGAGCCGGGACAGGGATTCACCCCTCCACTTT
many	TRBV6-2/TRBV6-3	TRBJ2-6	TRBD1	CASSWLSGQGDSGANVLTF	TGTGCCAGCAGTTGGTTGTCGGGACAGGGAGACTCTGGGGCCAACGTCCTGACTTTC
many	TRBV28	TRBJ2-5	-	CASSLGQLATQYF	TGTGCCAGCAGCCTCGGACAGCTCGCGACCCAGTACTTC
-	TRBV29-1	TRBJ2-1	-	CSVEGGSSYNEQFF	TGCAGCGTTGAAGGCGGTAGCTCCTACAATGAGCAGTTCTTC
many	TRBV7-2	TRBJ2-7	-	CASSLDGPEQYF	TGTGCCAGCAGCTTAGATGGGCCCGAGCAGTACTTC
many	TRBV14	TRBJ1-2	-	CASSHGRPRVYGYTF	TGTGCCAGCAGCCACGGGAGGCCAAGGGTCTATGGCTACACCTTC
many	TRBV6-5	TRBJ2-2	-	CASSYPGGINTGELFF	TGTGCCAGCAGTTACCCTGGGGGGATCAACACCGGGGAGCTGTTTTTT
many	TRBV29-1	TRBJ1-1	-	CSVEDEVRNTEAFF	TGCAGCGTTGAAGATGAGGTTCGGAACACTGAAGCTTTCTTT
many	TRBV7-2	TRBJ2-7	-	CASSSRLGRVYYEQYF	TGTGCCAGCAGCTCCCGGTTGGGCAGGGTCTACTACGAGCAGTACTTC
few	TRBV9	TRBJ2-6	-	CASKRANVLTF	TGTGCCAGCAAAAGGGCCAACGTCCTGACTTTC
many	TRBV14	TRBJ1-2	-	CASSQVNPGLQGYTF	TGTGCCAGCAGCCAAGTAAATCCAGGACTTCAAGGCTACACCTTC
many	TRBV6-6	TRBJ2-7	TRBD1	CASSYATGESEQYF	TGTGCCAGCAGTTACGCGACAGGGGAGAGCGAGCAGTACTTC
many	TRBV29-1	TRBJ2-5	TRBD2	CSAHGGAGQETQYF	TGCAGCGCCCACGGGGGAGCGGGGCAAGAGACCCAGTACTTC
many	TRBV7-2	TRBJ2-2	-	CASSFPRANTGELFF	TGTGCCAGCAGCTTCCCACGGGCTAACACCGGGGAGCTGTTTTTT
many	TRBV6-2/TRBV6-3	TRBJ2-7	-	CASSPTRGEQYF	TGTGCCAGCAGCCCCACCCGAGGGGAGCAGTACTTC